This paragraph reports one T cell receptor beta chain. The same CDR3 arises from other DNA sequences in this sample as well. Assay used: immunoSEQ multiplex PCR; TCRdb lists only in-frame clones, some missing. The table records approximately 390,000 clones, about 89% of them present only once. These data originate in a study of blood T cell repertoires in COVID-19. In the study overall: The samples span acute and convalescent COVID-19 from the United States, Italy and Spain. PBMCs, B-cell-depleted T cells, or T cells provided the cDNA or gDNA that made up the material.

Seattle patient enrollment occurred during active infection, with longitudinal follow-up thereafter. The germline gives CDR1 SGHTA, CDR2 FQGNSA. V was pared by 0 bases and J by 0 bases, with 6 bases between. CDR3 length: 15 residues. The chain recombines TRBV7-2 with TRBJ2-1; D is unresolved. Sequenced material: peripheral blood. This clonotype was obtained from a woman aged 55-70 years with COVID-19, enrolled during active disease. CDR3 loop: CASSLASSSYNEQFF. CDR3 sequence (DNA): TGTGCCAGCAGCTTAGCGTCCAGCTCCTACAATGAGCAGTTCTTC.